A single sample is the source of the 9 T cell receptor beta chains below, sequenced in a study of T-cell memory formation after mild COVID-19. TCRdb re-derived calls from the 5' RACE reads in MiXCR, one entry per CDR3 protein. The data show around 200,000 distinct CDR3 sequences, 18% seen once. What was sequenced was PBMCs or a T cell subset sorted from them (not recorded which). The source is a man younger than 30 who had mild COVID-19 (a few samples of this study predate the infection). Cell type and time point are not known.

CDR3 in DNA: TGCAGTGCTAGACCTGCAGGGGGTTCAGACTATGGCTACACCTTC. It codes for CSARPAGGSDYGYTF. The chain uses TRBV20-1 and TRBJ1-2; 7 bases fit TRBD1. With V trimmed by 2 bases and J by 3 bases, 9 bases remained unmatched. In germline, CDR1 is DFQATT, CDR2 SNEGSKA (reference sequence). The CDR3 length is 15 residues.

The chain is built from TRBV7-9 and TRBJ2-1, with D uncertain. This CDR3 region has 14 residues. Between the trimmed V and J ends, which lost 3 bases and 7 bases, there was a span of 13 bases. CDR1 and CDR2 (germline): SEHNR, FQNEAQ (reference sequence). This CDR3 is CASSFFPDSNEQFF. As DNA, the CDR3 is TGTGCCAGCAGCTTCTTTCCGGATAGTAATGAGCAGTTCTTC.

This clonotype was detected many times. CDR3 sequence reads: CASSQGAGGLDEQFF. In DNA, the CDR3 is TGTGCCAGCAGCCAAGGAGCGGGGGGGCTTGATGAGCAGTTCTTC. The chain is built from TRBV4-2 and TRBJ2-1; 10 nucleotides line up with TRBD2. Germline CDR1 and CDR2: LGHNA and YNFKEQ. Trimming cost V 1 base and J 8 bases; bases outside gene matches: 5. CDR3 length: 15 residues.

This clonotype occurred a few times. The J gene is TRBJ2-1, the V gene TRBV27, with TRBD2 as a possible D gene (7 bases). Germline assignment: CDR1 MNHEY and CDR2 SMNVEV (reference sequence). This CDR3 spans 17 amino acids. V was pared by 2 bases and J by 1 base, with 15 bases between. In nucleotides, the CDR3 is TGTGCCAGCAGTTTAAATCTGGGGGGGCTTTCCTACAATGAGCAGTTCTTC. The encoded protein is CASSLNLGGLSYNEQFF.

This clonotype has just a few counts. The chain employs TRBV6-2 or TRBV6-3 and TRBJ1-1; D possibly corresponds to TRBD1 (5 bases). The CDR3 contains 15 residues. The V end lost 4 bases, the J end lost 1 base, and 13 bases lay between the germline ends. Germline V gene lookup returns CDR1 MNHEY and CDR2 SVGEGT. The CDR3 loop is CASSSHRGSNTEAFF. In DNA form, the CDR3 reads TGTGCCAGCAGTTCCCACCGGGGGTCGAACACTGAAGCTTTCTTT.

In its sample, this clonotype was seen a few times. J is TRBJ2-7 and V is TRBV7-2; D is perhaps TRBD2 (5 bases). V was cut by 3 bases and J by 3 bases, with 12 bases left in between. CDR1 is SGHTA and CDR2 is FQGNSA in the germline V gene. CDR3 length equals 14 residues. CDR3 protein: CASSFNRGDYEQYV. DNA for the CDR3: TGTGCCAGCAGCTTTAACCGGGGTGACTACGAGCAGTACGTC.

This clonotype was seen only a few times. This chain uses TRBV3-1 with TRBJ2-7; D perhaps matches TRBD2 (5 bases). Germline V gene sequence: CDR1 LGHDT, CDR2 YNNKEL (reference sequence). The CDR3 extends over 16 amino acids. V was pared by 4 bases and J by 0 bases, with 16 bases between. In DNA form, the CDR3 reads TGTGCCAGCAGCCCCCGCAAGAGAGGGAGCTCCTACGAGCAGTACGTC. Amino acids: CASSPRKRGSSYEQYV.

The table lists this clonotype with a few counts. The CDR3 nucleotides read TGCGCCAGCAGCTCCCGGACTAGCGGGGGTATAGATACGCAGTATTTT. It codes for CASSSRTSGGIDTQYF. The V and J genes are TRBV5-1 and TRBJ2-3; 13 bases line up with TRBD2. V lost 3 bases to trimming and J lost 5 bases; unmatched junction nucleotides: 6. CDR1 and CDR2 (germline): SGHRS, YFSETQ. The CDR3 has 16 amino acids. The full variable domain, completed using reference TRBV5-1 and TRBJ2-3, is KAGVTQTPRYLIKTRGQQVTLSCSPISGHRSVSWYQQTPGQGLQFLFEYFSETQRNKGNFPGRFSGRQFSNSRSEMNVSTLELGDSALYLCASSSRTSGGIDTQYFGPGTRLTVL.

In its sample, this clonotype was seen a few times. The rearrangement uses TRBV5-1 and TRBJ2-3; D is undetermined. Trimming shortened V by 4 bases and J by 0 bases, and 9 bases separated the two germline ends. Per the germline V gene, CDR1 is SGHRS and CDR2 is YFSETQ. The CDR3 has 14 residues. This CDR3 is CASSSRASTDTQYF. In DNA, the CDR3 is TGCGCCAGCAGCAGCCGGGCAAGCACAGATACGCAGTATTTT.